This T cell receptor (beta chain) derives from a study of control samples from healthy donors and cancer patients. Germline V gene sequence: CDR1 SEHNR, CDR2 FQNEAQ (reference sequence). This CDR3 is 12 amino acids long. Deletions cut 4 bases from V and 6 bases from J, with 9 bases between. TCRdb's copy holds only in-frame clones and misses some; the assay was immunoSEQ multiplex PCR. Among 94,000 or so clones listed, approximately 84% were seen once. Sequencing was done on a sample of PBMCs. The TCR comes from a man in his 70s with lung cancer. The chain employs TRBV7-9 and TRBJ1-2, with D maybe TRBD1 (5 bases). The CDR3 reads CASSSLGDGYTF. For the CDR3, the DNA is TGTGCCAGCAGCTCCTTGGGGGATGGCTACACCTTC.